A selection of T cell receptor beta chains follows, all from one sample in a study of blood T cell repertoires in COVID-19. Data came from immunoSEQ multiplex PCR; TCRdb stores just in-frame clones and leaves some out. Of approximately 150,000 clones in the sample, approximately 80% were seen once. Sequences were obtained from PBMCs or T cells enriched from blood (not recorded which). The receptors stem from a man aged 50 to 60 in a cohort exposed to, infected with or recovered from COVID-19 (not recorded which). CDR3s include the opening cysteine and the closing phenylalanine or tryptophan. The D gene is left open where the match is weak. Some rows have no size entry. The others give once, few or many, or a class for an expanded clone.

d_call clone_size j_call v_call cdr3_aa cdr3_nt
NA NA TRBJ2-3 TRBV14 CASSQGVASTDTQYF TGTGCCAGCAGCCAAGGGGTAGCTAGCACAGATACGCAGTATTTT
NA NA TRBJ2-3 TRBV5-8 CASSQGLTQGTDTQYF TGTGCCAGCAGCCAAGGACTTACGCAGGGCACAGATACGCAGTATTTT
TRBD2 NA TRBJ2-7 TRBV27 CASSLSRAGVSEQYF TGTGCCAGCAGTTTATCAAGAGCGGGAGTGAGCGAGCAGTACTTC
NA once TRBJ2-1 TRBV12-3/TRBV12-4 CASSSSFEQFF TGTGCCAGCAGTTCTAGTTTTGAGCAGTTCTTC
TRBD2 NA TRBJ2-7 TRBV27 CASSTGGAYVEQYF TGTGCCAGCAGTACGGGGGGGGCCTACGTTGAGCAGTACTTC
TRBD2 NA TRBJ2-7 TRBV4-3 CASSQDLGTSGYEQYF TGCGCCAGCAGCCAAGATCTTGGGACTAGCGGCTACGAGCAGTACTTC
NA NA TRBJ1-1 TRBV5-4 CASSLDSYTEAFF TGTGCCAGCAGCTTAGACAGTTACACTGAAGCTTTCTTT
NA NA TRBJ1-1 TRBV9 CASSQVVGGGTEAFF TGTGCCAGCAGCCAAGTCGTGGGGGGTGGCACTGAAGCTTTCTTT
TRBD1 NA TRBJ1-5 TRBV19 CASSTGGTGSLHHF TGTGCCAGTAGTACCGGCGGGACAGGGAGCCTTCATCATTTT
NA NA TRBJ1-2 TRBV28 CASSFMFYGYTF TGTGCCAGCAGTTTCATGTTCTATGGCTACACCTTC
NA NA TRBJ2-7 TRBV6-2/TRBV6-3 CASSYLLETYEQYF TGTGCCAGCAGTTACCTACTCGAAACCTACGAGCAGTACTTC
NA few TRBJ1-1 TRBV28 CASSRIGVGTEAFF TGTGCCAGCAGTCGAATAGGGGTGGGCACTGAAGCTTTCTTT
TRBD1 NA TRBJ1-2 TRBV24-1 CATSETGGDGYTF TGTGCCACCAGTGAGACAGGGGGCGACGGCTACACCTTC
NA NA TRBJ1-2 TRBV29-1 CSVENGAEGGYTF TGCAGCGTTGAAAACGGTGCTGAGGGCGGCTACACCTTC
NA NA TRBJ1-1 TRBV7-9 CASSSGYTEAFF TGTGCCAGCAGCTCAGGGTATACTGAAGCTTTCTTT
TRBD2 NA TRBJ2-3 TRBV7-7 CASSPRLAGASTDTQYF TGTGCCAGCAGCCCGAGACTAGCGGGGGCCAGCACAGATACGCAGTATTTT
TRBD1 NA TRBJ1-5 TRBV7-2 CASSTLQGAFGQPQHF TGTGCCAGCAGCACCCTACAGGGGGCTTTTGGTCAGCCCCAGCATTTT
TRBD1 NA TRBJ2-5 TRBV7-8 CASRKDRGVETQYF TGTGCCAGCCGTAAGGACAGGGGGGTGGAGACCCAGTACTTC
NA NA TRBJ1-5 TRBV6-5 CASRGVGGEPQHF TGTGCCAGCAGAGGGGTCGGTGGGGAGCCCCAGCATTTT
NA NA TRBJ1-3 TRBV12-3/TRBV12-4 CASSSGGNTIYF TGTGCCAGCAGCTCCGGTGGAAACACCATATATTTT
TRBD2 NA TRBJ2-1 TRBV6-1 CASSEEIAGGTEQFF TGTGCCAGCAGTGAAGAGATAGCGGGAGGGACTGAGCAGTTCTTC
NA NA TRBJ2-7 TRBV14 CASSPQLGGPYYEQYF TGTGCCAGCAGCCCCCAATTGGGTGGGCCCTACTACGAGCAGTACTTC
NA NA TRBJ2-5 TRBV7-9 CASKLPPIRGHGQETQYF TGTGCCAGCAAGCTTCCCCCTATTCGGGGACACGGCCAAGAGACCCAGTACTTC
NA NA TRBJ2-1 TRBV5-1 CASSWENDYNEQFF TGCGCCAGCAGCTGGGAGAATGACTACAATGAGCAGTTCTTC
NA once TRBJ1-1 TRBV5-1 CASSLVASTNTEAFF TGCGCCAGCAGCTTGGTAGCCTCAACCAACACTGAAGCTTTCTTT
NA few TRBJ2-1 TRBV28 CASSFLGGTYNEQFF TGTGCCAGCAGTTTCCTAGGCGGGACGTACAATGAGCAGTTCTTC
NA NA TRBJ2-2 TRBV6-1 CASSEARQSGELFF TGTGCCAGCAGTGAAGCCCGACAGTCCGGGGAGCTGTTTTTT
TRBD1 once TRBJ1-1 TRBV6-5 CASRIQGMENEAFF TGTGCCAGCAGAATACAGGGGATGGAGAACGAAGCTTTCTTT
NA NA TRBJ2-1 TRBV9 CASSPESRAYEQFF TGTGCCAGCAGCCCCGAATCTAGAGCCTATGAGCAGTTCTTC